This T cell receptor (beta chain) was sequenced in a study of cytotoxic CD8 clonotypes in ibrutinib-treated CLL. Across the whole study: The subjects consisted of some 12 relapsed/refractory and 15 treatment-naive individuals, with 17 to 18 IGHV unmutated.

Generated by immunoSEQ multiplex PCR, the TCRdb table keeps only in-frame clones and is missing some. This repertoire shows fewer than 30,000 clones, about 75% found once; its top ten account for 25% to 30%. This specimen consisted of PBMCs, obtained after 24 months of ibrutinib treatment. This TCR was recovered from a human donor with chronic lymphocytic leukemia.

CDR3 bases: TGTGCCAGTAGTATACGTCGGACAGGGTCAGGTGCTGAAGCTTTCTTT. Protein sequence: CASSIRRTGSGAEAFF. The genes are TRBV19 and TRBJ1-1; 8 bases map to TRBD1. Germline values: CDR1 LNHDA, CDR2 SQIVND (reference sequence). The length of the CDR3 is 16 residues. V trimming: 2 bases; J trimming: 6 bases; junction bases outside the gene matches: 11.